Following are 8 T cell receptor beta chains from one sample sequenced in a study of OX40 agonist ivuxolimab in advanced cancers. Data came from immunoSEQ multiplex PCR; TCRdb stores just in-frame clones and leaves some out. The sample has under 30,000 clones; approximately 77% are singletons. The sample here was CD4+ or CD8+ T cells sorted from blood, taken in a trial of the OX40 agonist ivuxolimab. The receptors stem from an adult with an advanced solid tumor such as melanoma, head and neck, liver or kidney cancer.

This chain uses TRBV5-5 with TRBJ2-5, with TRBD2 matching over 9 bases. V shed 2 bases, J shed 1 base, and the junction held 3 bases outside the gene matches. The germline gives CDR1 SGHKS, CDR2 YYEKEE (reference sequence). The CDR3 runs to 15 residues. Written as DNA, the CDR3 is TGTGCCAGCAGCTTCCTAGCGGGACTCCAAGAGACCCAGTACTTC. This translates into CASSFLAGLQETQYF.

This CDR3 reads CASSGDRVTQKLFF. In DNA form, the CDR3 reads TGTGCCAGCAGTGGGGACAGGGTAACGCAAAAACTGTTTTTT. The rearrangement uses TRBV2 and TRBJ1-4, with TRBD1 matching over 9 bases. This CDR3 has 14 residues. Germline CDR1 reads SNHLY; CDR2 reads FYNNEI. With 4 bases clipped from V and 9 bases from J, the junction kept 6 bases outside the gene matches.

The gene calls are TRBV28 and TRBJ2-3; D is ambiguous. There are 15 residues in the CDR3. Germline loops: CDR1 MDHEN, CDR2 SYDVKM. V lost 6 bases and J lost 8, with 21 bases in between. CDR3 amino acids: CASRGHGRRLSTQYF. The CDR3 nucleotides are TGTGCCAGCAGGGGTCATGGACGTCGCCTTTCTACGCAGTATTTT.

This clone has just one count. The chain couples TRBV28 to TRBJ1-4, with 7 bases matching TRBD1. Trimming took 7 bases from V and 2 from J; bases not matched to a gene: 4. This CDR3 comprises 14 residues. The germline gives CDR1 MDHEN, CDR2 SYDVKM. Written as DNA, the CDR3 is TGTGCCAGCACCCTCAGGGGGACTAATGAAAAACTGTTTTTT. Its protein product is CASTLRGTNEKLFF.

The CDR3 region has the DNA TGTGCCAGCAGCTTGGACCGGAGGTCACCCCTCCACTTT. Its protein is CASSLDRRSPLHF. The J gene is TRBJ1-6, the V gene TRBV5-5; D unclear. The germline V gene has CDR1 SGHKS and CDR2 YYEKEE (reference sequence). V gave up 0 bases and J gave up 10 bases, with 8 bases separating them. CDR3 size: 13 residues.

The V call is TRBV6-6, the J call TRBJ1-3, with D possibly matching TRBD1 (6 bases). The CDR3 sequence is 14 residues long. Germline V lookup: CDR1 MNHNY, CDR2 SVGAGI (reference sequence). Trimming pared 6 bases from V and 2 bases from J, leaving 11 bases between. The CDR3 spells CASSSRTAGNTIYF. The CDR3 DNA follows: TGTGCCAGCAGCTCTAGGACAGCTGGAAACACCATATATTTT.

The genes are TRBV5-6 and TRBJ1-6, with D unclear. From germline, CDR1 is SGHDT and CDR2 YYEEEE. The V end lost 4 bases, the J end lost 4 bases, and 12 bases lay between the germline ends. The CDR3 covers 15 residues. The CDR3 sequence is CASSPDGGYNSPLHF. In nucleotides, the CDR3 is TGTGCCAGCAGCCCAGATGGCGGGTATAATTCACCCCTCCACTTT.

This chain joins TRBV27 and TRBJ2-7; 8 positions match TRBD2. CDR3 length equals 17 residues. Germline lookup yields CDR1 MNHEY and CDR2 SMNVEV (reference sequence). V was clipped by 6 bases and J by 1 base; unmatched bases: 14. The CDR3 nucleotides are TGTGCCAGCAGCCATGCACCCATAGCGGGATTTTCCTACGAGCAGTACTTC. Translation gives CASSHAPIAGFSYEQYF.